The source of this TCR beta chain is a study of PD-1 blockade in classical Hodgkin lymphoma. On the study more broadly: Treatment was intravenous nivolumab, 3 mg/kg every 2 weeks, until progression.

This CDR3 has 11 amino acids. V was trimmed by 3 bases and J by 3 bases, leaving 4 bases between them. The germline V gene has CDR1 SGHRS and CDR2 YFSETQ. Assay used: immunoSEQ multiplex PCR; TCRdb lists only in-frame clones, some missing. The data contain over 6,500 clones, over 80% of them singletons. As to time point: cycle 4 day 1 (C4D1), after around six weeks of nivolumab. Autologous stem cell transplantation was followed by relapse in every patient, and brentuximab vedotin exposure varied. Classifying best responses yielded complete response, partial response or progressive disease. The sequences come from peripheral blood mononuclear cells (PBMCs), collected before the fourth cycle of nivolumab. The receptor was isolated from a human donor with classical Hodgkin lymphoma. The V call is TRBV5-1, the J call TRBJ2-7; no clear D. This CDR3 is CASSSNYEQYF. CDR3 DNA sequence: TGCGCCAGCAGCTCAAACTACGAGCAGTACTTC.